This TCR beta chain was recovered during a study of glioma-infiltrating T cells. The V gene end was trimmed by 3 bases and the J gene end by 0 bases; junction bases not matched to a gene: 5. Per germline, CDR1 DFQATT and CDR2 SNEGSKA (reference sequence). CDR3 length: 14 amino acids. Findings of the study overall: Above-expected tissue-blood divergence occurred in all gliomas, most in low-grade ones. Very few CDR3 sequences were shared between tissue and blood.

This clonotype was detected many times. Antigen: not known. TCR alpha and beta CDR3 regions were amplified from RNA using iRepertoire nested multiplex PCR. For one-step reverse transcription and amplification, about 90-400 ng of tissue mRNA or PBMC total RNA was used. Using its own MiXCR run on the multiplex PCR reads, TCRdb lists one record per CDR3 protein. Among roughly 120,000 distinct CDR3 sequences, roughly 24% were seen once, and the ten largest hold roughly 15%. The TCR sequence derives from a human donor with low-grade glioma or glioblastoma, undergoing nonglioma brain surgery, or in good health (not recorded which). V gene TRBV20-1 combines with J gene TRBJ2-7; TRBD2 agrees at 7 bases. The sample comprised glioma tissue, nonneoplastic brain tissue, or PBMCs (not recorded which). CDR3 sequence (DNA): TGCAGTGCTAGTCAGCCTAGCGGCTCCTACGAGCAGTACTTC. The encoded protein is CSASQPSGSYEQYF.